This T cell receptor (beta chain) was captured in a study of lymphopenia after photon versus proton radiotherapy. Assay used: immunoSEQ multiplex PCR; TCRdb lists only in-frame clones, some missing. The data hold about 70,000 clones, with approximately 90% observed a single time. Comments on this clone: Antigen: not known.

Whole-study results and caveats: Post-nadir diversity loss with photons came from oligoclonal expansion, particularly CD8+ Temra cells. Photon-treated patients lost naive T cells and TCR diversity; proton-treated stayed stable. A bigger post-nadir fall in TCR diversity correlated inversely with survival time in deceased patients. Only patients who died were analyzed for survival; proton advantage is unproven.

Per germline, CDR1 MNHEY and CDR2 SMNVEV (reference sequence). The CDR3 is 12 amino acids. The trim removed 9 bases at V and 8 bases at J, leaving 1 base unmatched. This chain links TRBV27 with TRBJ2-2; 12 nucleotides line up with TRBD2. This clonotype was sampled from a woman aged 40 to 55 with cholangiocarcinoma. The sample in question was peripheral blood, obtained from a patient treated with photon-based radiotherapy. DNA for the CDR3: TGTGCCAGTGGGACTAGCGGGGGGGAGCTGTTTTTT. Protein product: CASGTSGGELFF.